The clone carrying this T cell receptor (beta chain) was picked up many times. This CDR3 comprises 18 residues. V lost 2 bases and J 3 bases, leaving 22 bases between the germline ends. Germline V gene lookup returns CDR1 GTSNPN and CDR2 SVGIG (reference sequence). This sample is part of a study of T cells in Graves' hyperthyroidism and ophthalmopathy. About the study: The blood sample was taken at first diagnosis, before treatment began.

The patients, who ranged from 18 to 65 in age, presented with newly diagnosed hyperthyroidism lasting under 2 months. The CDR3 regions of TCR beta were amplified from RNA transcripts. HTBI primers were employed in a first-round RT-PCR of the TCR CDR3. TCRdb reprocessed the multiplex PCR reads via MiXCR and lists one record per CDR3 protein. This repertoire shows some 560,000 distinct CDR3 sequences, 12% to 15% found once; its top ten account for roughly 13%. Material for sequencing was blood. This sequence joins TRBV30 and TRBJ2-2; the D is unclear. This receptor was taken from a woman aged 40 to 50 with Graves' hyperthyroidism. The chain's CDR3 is CAWSSRSRSQTHTGELFF. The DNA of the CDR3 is TGTGCCTGGAGTTCCAGGTCGAGGTCTCAAACTCACACCGGGGAGCTGTTTTTT.